Listed below are T cell receptor beta chains from one sample, sequenced in a study of T cells in Graves' hyperthyroidism and ophthalmopathy. MiXCR was run by TCRdb on the multiplex PCR reads, yielding one entry per CDR3 protein. This sample has some 760,000 distinct CDR3 sequences; around 13% occur once, and the top ten carry approximately 10%. The source material was blood. These receptors were obtained from a woman in her late teens or twenties with Graves' hyperthyroidism. Each CDR3 is given with its conserved first and last residue. Each record gives: J gene, V gene, D gene, clone size, CDR3 protein, CDR3 DNA. The D gene is left open where the match is weak. Clone sizes are given selectively: once, few, many, or a class where the clone is expanded.

j_call: TRBJ2-5
v_call: TRBV29-1
d_call: TRBD2
clone_size: few
cdr3_aa: CSGSGRAGQETQYF
cdr3_nt: TGCAGCGGTAGCGGGAGGGCCGGCCAAGAGACCCAGTACTTC

j_call: TRBJ1-2
v_call: TRBV18
d_call: TRBD1
clone_size: many
cdr3_aa: CASSPDRGYGYTF
cdr3_nt: TGTGCCAGCAGCCCGGACAGGGGTTATGGCTACACCTTC

j_call: TRBJ1-5
v_call: TRBV20-1
d_call: .
clone_size: many
cdr3_aa: CSARPSGQPQHF
cdr3_nt: TGCAGTGCTAGGCCGTCTGGTCAGCCCCAGCATTTT

j_call: TRBJ2-7
v_call: TRBV12-3/TRBV12-4
d_call: TRBD2
clone_size: many
cdr3_aa: CASNLAGGFSLEQYF
cdr3_nt: TGTGCCAGCAACCTAGCGGGAGGGTTTAGTCTCGAGCAGTACTTC

j_call: TRBJ1-6
v_call: TRBV3-1
d_call: .
clone_size: many
cdr3_aa: CASSPGVSPLHF
cdr3_nt: TGTGCCAGCAGCCCGGGCGTTTCACCCCTCCACTTT

j_call: TRBJ2-2
v_call: TRBV30
d_call: .
clone_size: .
cdr3_aa: CAWSRFRGGELFF
cdr3_nt: TGTGCCTGGAGCCGCTTTCGGGGGGGGGAGCTGTTTTTT

j_call: TRBJ2-1
v_call: TRBV7-8
d_call: .
clone_size: many
cdr3_aa: CASTLSRAYNEQFF
cdr3_nt: TGTGCCAGCACCCTTTCGCGAGCCTACAATGAGCAGTTCTTC

j_call: TRBJ2-7
v_call: TRBV7-3
d_call: .
clone_size: many
cdr3_aa: CASSLKVWLVNLYEQYF
cdr3_nt: TGTGCCAGCAGCTTAAAGGTTTGGCTGGTAAACCTCTACGAGCAGTACTTC

j_call: TRBJ1-2
v_call: TRBV5-8
d_call: .
clone_size: few
cdr3_aa: CASRDGYTF
cdr3_nt: TGTGCCAGCAGGGATGGCTACACCTTC

j_call: TRBJ2-7
v_call: TRBV20-1
d_call: .
clone_size: many
cdr3_aa: CSARDLRKGTYEQYF
cdr3_nt: TGCAGTGCTAGAGATTTAAGGAAAGGGACCTACGAGCAGTACTTC

j_call: TRBJ1-5
v_call: TRBV30
d_call: TRBD1
clone_size: many
cdr3_aa: CAWSMTGNNQPQHF
cdr3_nt: TGTGCCTGGAGCATGACAGGGAACAATCAGCCCCAGCATTTT

j_call: TRBJ1-1
v_call: TRBV20-1
d_call: .
clone_size: few
cdr3_aa: CSAPALSEAFF
cdr3_nt: TGCAGTGCGCCCGCCCTATCTGAAGCTTTCTTT

j_call: TRBJ1-5
v_call: TRBV7-2
d_call: .
clone_size: few
cdr3_aa: CASSLGQLLNQPQHF
cdr3_nt: TGTGCCAGCAGCTTAGGGCAGCTTCTCAATCAGCCCCAGCATTTT

j_call: TRBJ2-1
v_call: TRBV4-1
d_call: .
clone_size: .
cdr3_aa: CASSPEASAYNEQFF
cdr3_nt: TGCGCCAGCAGCCCAGAGGCTAGCGCCTACAATGAGCAGTTCTTC

j_call: TRBJ2-1
v_call: TRBV6-5
d_call: TRBD2
clone_size: many
cdr3_aa: CASSYEGLAGGYNEQFF
cdr3_nt: TGTGCCAGCAGTTACGAGGGACTAGCGGGAGGGTACAATGAGCAGTTCTTC

j_call: TRBJ1-1
v_call: TRBV28
d_call: .
clone_size: many
cdr3_aa: CASTPRNTEAFF
cdr3_nt: TGTGCCAGCACCCCAAGGAACACTGAAGCTTTCTTT

j_call: TRBJ2-3
v_call: TRBV20-1
d_call: TRBD2
clone_size: many
cdr3_aa: CSARTSGKGDTQYF
cdr3_nt: TGCAGTGCTCGGACTAGCGGGAAAGGAGATACGCAGTATTTT

j_call: TRBJ2-1
v_call: TRBV28
d_call: TRBD2
clone_size: many
cdr3_aa: CASSLTGLAGTSYNEQFF
cdr3_nt: TGTGCCAGCAGCCTAACAGGGCTAGCGGGCACCTCCTACAATGAGCAGTTCTTC

j_call: TRBJ2-6
v_call: TRBV27
d_call: TRBD1
clone_size: few
cdr3_aa: CASSFTGTGGGTGANVLTF
cdr3_nt: TGTGCCAGCAGTTTCACCGGGACAGGGGGCGGAACTGGGGCCAACGTCCTGACTTTC

j_call: TRBJ2-7
v_call: TRBV20-1
d_call: .
clone_size: few
cdr3_aa: CSASMRAGAYEQYF
cdr3_nt: TGCAGTGCTAGTATGCGGGCAGGGGCCTACGAGCAGTACTTC

j_call: TRBJ1-1
v_call: TRBV11-3
d_call: .
clone_size: many
cdr3_aa: CASSFSGTMNTEAFF
cdr3_nt: TGTGCCAGCAGCTTTTCCGGGACAATGAACACTGAAGCTTTCTTT

j_call: TRBJ2-7
v_call: TRBV29-1
d_call: TRBD2
clone_size: .
cdr3_aa: CSFVLAGYYEQYF
cdr3_nt: TGCAGCTTTGTTTTAGCGGGTTACTACGAGCAGTACTTC

j_call: TRBJ1-2
v_call: TRBV4-1
d_call: .
clone_size: few
cdr3_aa: CASSQEETGYGYTF
cdr3_nt: TGCGCCAGCAGCCAAGAGGAGACAGGTTATGGCTACACCTTC

j_call: TRBJ1-1
v_call: TRBV6-1
d_call: .
clone_size: many
cdr3_aa: CASSPNWGTNTEAFF
cdr3_nt: TGTGCCAGCAGTCCCAATTGGGGGACTAACACTGAAGCTTTCTTT

j_call: TRBJ2-1
v_call: TRBV27
d_call: TRBD1
clone_size: many
cdr3_aa: CASSLSGQANNEQFF
cdr3_nt: TGTGCCAGCAGCCTCTCGGGACAGGCAAACAATGAGCAGTTCTTC

j_call: TRBJ1-1
v_call: TRBV5-1
d_call: .
clone_size: many
cdr3_aa: CASSKDGLNTEAFF
cdr3_nt: TGCGCCAGCAGCAAGGACGGGTTGAACACTGAAGCTTTCTTT

j_call: TRBJ2-1
v_call: TRBV2
d_call: .
clone_size: many
cdr3_aa: CASSNDRWVNEQFF
cdr3_nt: TGTGCCAGCAGTAACGACAGGTGGGTCAATGAGCAGTTCTTC